This TCR beta chain was recorded in a study of blood T cells in healthy people across ages. General study points: The donors' CMV status was not determined, possibly confounding changes in expanded clonotypes.

Each sample gave at least 6 million isolated PBMCs. This clonotype appeared a few times. Antigen: not known. Using a J-beta primer mix together with a sample-barcoded 5' primer, a second PCR was run for 7 to 11 cycles. TCRdb re-derived calls from the 5' RACE reads in MiXCR, one entry per CDR3 protein. In the table there are around 800,000 distinct CDR3 sequences, about 55% of which are singletons. The TCR sequence derives from a man at least 80 years old in good health. The specimen was blood.

The CDR3 DNA reads TGTGCCACCAGGGCCGGGAGAGGAGAGACCCAGTACTTC. Translating it yields CATRAGRGETQYF. The chain links TRBV6-6 to TRBJ2-5; TRBD2 is a possible D gene (6 bases). This CDR3 has 13 residues. CDR1 MNHNY and CDR2 SVGAGI come from the germline V gene (reference sequence). V lost 10 bases and J lost 4, with 16 bases in between.